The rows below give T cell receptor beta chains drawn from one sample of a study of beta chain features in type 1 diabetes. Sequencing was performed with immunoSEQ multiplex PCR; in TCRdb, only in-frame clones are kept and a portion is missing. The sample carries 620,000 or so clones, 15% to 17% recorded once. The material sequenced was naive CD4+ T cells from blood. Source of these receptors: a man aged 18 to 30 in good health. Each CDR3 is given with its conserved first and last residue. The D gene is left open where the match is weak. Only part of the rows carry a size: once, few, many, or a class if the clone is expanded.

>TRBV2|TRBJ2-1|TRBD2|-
CASRGLAGVNEQFF
TGTGCCAGCAGGGGACTAGCGGGAGTCAATGAGCAGTTCTTC
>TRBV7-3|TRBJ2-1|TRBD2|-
CASSTSGGNEQFF
TGTGCCAGCAGCACCAGCGGGGGCAATGAGCAGTTCTTC
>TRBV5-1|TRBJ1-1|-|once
CASSPSGEREAFF
TGCGCCAGCAGCCCCTCCGGGGAGAGAGAAGCTTTCTTT
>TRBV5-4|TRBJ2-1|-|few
CASSLGRGNSNEQFF
TGTGCCAGCAGCTTGGGCAGGGGTAATTCCAATGAGCAGTTCTTC
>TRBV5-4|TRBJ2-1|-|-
CASSGAYYNEQFF
TGTGCCAGCAGTGGGGCTTATTACAATGAGCAGTTCTTC
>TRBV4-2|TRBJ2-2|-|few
CASSQSRARYTGELFF
TGTGCCAGCAGCCAATCCAGGGCGAGGTACACCGGGGAGCTGTTTTTT
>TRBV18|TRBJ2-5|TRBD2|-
CASSPQGLMRETQYF
TGTGCCAGCTCACCACAGGGACTAATGAGGGAGACCCAGTACTTC
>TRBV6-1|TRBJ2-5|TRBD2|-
CASSDTSGGRGETQYF
TGTGCCAGCAGTGACACTAGCGGGGGGAGAGGGGAGACCCAGTACTTC
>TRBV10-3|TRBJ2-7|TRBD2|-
CAISSVSGRAVGRVYF
TGTGCCATCAGCAGTGTCAGCGGGAGGGCCGTTGGGAGAGTGTACTTC
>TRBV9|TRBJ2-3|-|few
CASSVLAGDTQYF
TGTGCCAGCAGCGTACTCGCTGGGGATACGCAGTATTTT
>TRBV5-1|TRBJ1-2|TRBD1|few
CASRRDSTNYGYTF
TGCGCCAGCAGGAGGGACAGTACTAACTATGGCTACACCTTC
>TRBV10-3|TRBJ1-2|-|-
CAIRDHPRYGYTF
TGTGCCATCAGGGACCATCCGCGCTATGGCTACACCTTC
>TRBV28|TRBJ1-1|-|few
CASSLMAEAFF
TGTGCCAGCAGTTTGATGGCTGAAGCTTTCTTT
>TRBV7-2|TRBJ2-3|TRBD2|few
CASSPRGPSGGRDTQYF
TGTGCCAGCAGCCCGAGGGGGCCTAGCGGGGGGCGAGATACGCAGTATTTT
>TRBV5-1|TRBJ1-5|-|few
CASSPTGNNQPQHF
TGCGCCAGCAGCCCGACAGGAAACAATCAGCCCCAGCATTTT
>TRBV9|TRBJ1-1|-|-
CASSHGGNTEAFF
TGTGCCAGCAGCCATGGGGGGAACACTGAAGCTTTCTTT
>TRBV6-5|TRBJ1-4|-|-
CASTAGVTNEKLFF
TGTGCCAGCACCGCCGGGGTAACTAATGAAAAACTGTTTTTT
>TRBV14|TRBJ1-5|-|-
CASSFAGLGQPQHF
TGTGCCAGCAGCTTCGCGGGTTTGGGGCAGCCCCAGCATTTT
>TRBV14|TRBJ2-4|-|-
CASSPAGREGYRKNIQYF
TGTGCCAGCAGCCCCGCCGGCAGGGAAGGATATCGCAAAAACATTCAGTACTTC
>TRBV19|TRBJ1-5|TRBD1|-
CASSGQDNQPQHF
TGTGCCAGCTCGGGACAGGACAATCAGCCCCAGCATTTT
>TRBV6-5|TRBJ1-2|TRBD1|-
CASSYVPGGGYGYTF
TGTGCCAGCAGTTACGTCCCAGGGGGCGGTTATGGCTACACCTTC
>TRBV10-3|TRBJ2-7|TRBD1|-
CAISEFGTGGYEQYF
TGTGCCATCAGTGAGTTTGGGACAGGGGGCTACGAGCAGTACTTC
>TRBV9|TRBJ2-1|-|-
CASSEGTGNEQFF
TGTGCCAGCAGCGAGGGTACAGGGAATGAGCAGTTCTTC
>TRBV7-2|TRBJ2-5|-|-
CASSLGSSRQETQYF
TGTGCCAGCAGCTTAGGGTCGTCACGGCAAGAGACCCAGTACTTC
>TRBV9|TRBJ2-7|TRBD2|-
CASSPEREGRGEQYF
TGTGCCAGCAGCCCCGAGCGGGAGGGCCGAGGCGAGCAGTACTTC
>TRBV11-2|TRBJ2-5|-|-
CASSARDGQETQYF
TGTGCCAGCAGCGCCCGGGACGGTCAAGAGACCCAGTACTTC